In its sample, the clone carrying this T cell receptor beta chain was seen a few times. Its target is not known. A far larger clone is one base from this, pointing to a likely read error. The sample originates from a study of Tregs in tolerant kidney transplant recipients. The wider study: Antibodies separated recipient from donor cells. General study results and limits: Tolerant patients' donor-specific Tregs expanded beyond overall Tregs, suggesting antigen-driven growth.

CDR3 length: 12 residues. Germline V gene sequence: CDR1 MGHDK, CDR2 SYGVNS. Trimming removed 4 bases at V and 10 bases at J, with 13 bases between. Clones were read by immunoSEQ multiplex PCR, and TCRdb kept only the in-frame ones, dropping some. Found here are approximately 840 clones, under 45% of them singletons; the top ten hold about 43%. The sequence derives from a human patient who received a combined kidney and bone marrow transplant. The genes are TRBV25-1 and TRBJ1-2; no definite D call. The sequencing used Tregs from blood cultured with allogeneic cells, collected before the transplant. The CDR3 here is CASSVGLHVYTF. CDR3 bases: TGTGCCAGCAGTGTAGGGCTCCATGTCTACACCTTC.